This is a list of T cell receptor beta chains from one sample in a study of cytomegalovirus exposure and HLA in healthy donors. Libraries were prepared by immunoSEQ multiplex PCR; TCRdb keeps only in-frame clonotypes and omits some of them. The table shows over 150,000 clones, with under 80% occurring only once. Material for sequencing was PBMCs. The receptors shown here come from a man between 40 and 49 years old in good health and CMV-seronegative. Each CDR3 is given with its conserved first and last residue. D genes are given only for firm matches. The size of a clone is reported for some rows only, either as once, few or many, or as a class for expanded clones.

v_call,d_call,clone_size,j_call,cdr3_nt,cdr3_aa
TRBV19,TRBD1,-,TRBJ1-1,TGTGCCAGTAGTATAGGACAGGGGAGCACTGAAGCTTTCTTT,CASSIGQGSTEAFF
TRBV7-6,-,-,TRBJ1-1,TGTGCCAGCAGCTTATTGGAGGACGCCAACCCGACAGAAGCTTTCTTT,CASSLLEDANPTEAFF
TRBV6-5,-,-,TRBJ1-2,TGTGCCAGCAGTTACTCGAGCGGGACGCCCCGACATGGCTACACCTTC,CASSYSSGTPRHGYTF
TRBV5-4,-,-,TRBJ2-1,TGTGCCAGCAGCCGATCTCTAGGCTCCTACAATGAGCAGTTCTTC,CASSRSLGSYNEQFF
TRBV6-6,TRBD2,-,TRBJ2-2,TGTGCCAGCAGTTACTCCAGCGCTAGCGGAACCGGGGAGCTGTTTTTT,CASSYSSASGTGELFF
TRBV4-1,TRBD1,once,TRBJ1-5,TGCGCCAGCAGCCAAGGGTTTCGGGACAGCCGCAATCAGCCCCAGCATTTT,CASSQGFRDSRNQPQHF
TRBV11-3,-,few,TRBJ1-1,TGTGCCAGCAGCCTAAGAGACAACACAGCTTTCTTT,CASSLRDNTAFF
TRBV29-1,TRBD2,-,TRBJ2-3,TGCAGCGTTGAAGCTTGGAAGGGGAGGGATAGGGCAGATACGCAGTATTTT,CSVEAWKGRDRADTQYF
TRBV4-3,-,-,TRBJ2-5,TGCGCCAGCAGCCAAAACGAACATCAAGAGACCCAGTACTTC,CASSQNEHQETQYF
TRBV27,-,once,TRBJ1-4,TGTGCCAGCAGTTTGACCCCCCCGAGGCCGGATGAAAAACTGTTTTTT,CASSLTPPRPDEKLFF
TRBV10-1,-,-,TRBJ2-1,TGCGCCAGCACCCTGGTACCGGATGAGCAGTTCTTC,CASTLVPDEQFF
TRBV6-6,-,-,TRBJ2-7,TGTGCCAGCAGTACTCTCTCCTACGAGCAGTACTTC,CASSTLSYEQYF
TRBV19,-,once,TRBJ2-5,TGTGCCAGTAATCATAGGAGGGGAGAGACCCAGTACTTC,CASNHRRGETQYF
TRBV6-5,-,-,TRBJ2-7,TGTGCCAGCCTTAGCGGCGGCAGAGAGCAGTACTTC,CASLSGGREQYF
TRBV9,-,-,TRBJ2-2,TGTGCCAGCAGCGTAGTACAGACCGGGGAGCTGTTTTTT,CASSVVQTGELFF
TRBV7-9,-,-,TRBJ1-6,TGTTCCAGCAGCTTAGCGCCTCGGGGGAGCTCCTATAATTCACCCCTCCACTTT,CSSSLAPRGSSYNSPLHF
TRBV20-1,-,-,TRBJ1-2,TGCAGTGCTCAGGGAGGAGGCTACACCTTC,CSAQGGGYTF
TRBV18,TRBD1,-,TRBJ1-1,TGTGCCAGCTCACCAACGGGACAGGGGAAGGACACTGAAGCTTTCTTT,CASSPTGQGKDTEAFF
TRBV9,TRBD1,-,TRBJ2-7,TGTGCCAGCAGCTCCCGGACAGGGTCATACGAGCAGTACTTC,CASSSRTGSYEQYF
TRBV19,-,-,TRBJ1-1,TGTGCCAGTACCAAGGAGGTAATGAACACTGAAGCTTTCTTT,CASTKEVMNTEAFF
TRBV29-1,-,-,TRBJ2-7,TGCAGCGGGGCGGGACCCAACTCCTACGAGCAGTACTTC,CSGAGPNSYEQYF
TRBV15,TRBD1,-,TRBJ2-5,TGTGCCACCAGCAGAGGGAACAGGGGAGAGACCCAGTACTTC,CATSRGNRGETQYF
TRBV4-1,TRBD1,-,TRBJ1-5,TGCGCCAGCAGCCAAGAGGGGAAGGACAGGAAGGCCAATCAGCCCCAGCATTTT,CASSQEGKDRKANQPQHF
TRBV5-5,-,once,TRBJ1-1,TGTGCCAGCAGCTTGGGAGGGTATGGTAGGGACACTGAAGCTTTCTTT,CASSLGGYGRDTEAFF
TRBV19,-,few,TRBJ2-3,TGTGCCAGTACCACCAGCGGCGCGAATACGCAGTATTTT,CASTTSGANTQYF
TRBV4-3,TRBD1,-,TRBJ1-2,TGCGCCACCGCATATCTCGACAGGGGAGTTGACGGCTACACCTTC,CATAYLDRGVDGYTF
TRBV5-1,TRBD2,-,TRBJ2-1,TGCGCCAGCAGCTTGGAGTGGGGGGGTGGCTATGAGCAGTTCTTC,CASSLEWGGGYEQFF
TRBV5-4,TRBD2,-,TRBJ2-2,TGTGCCAGCAGCTTAAGCGGGGGAAAGACCGGGGAGCTGTTTTTT,CASSLSGGKTGELFF
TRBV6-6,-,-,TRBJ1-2,TGTGCCAGCAGCCCCCTACCGAATCGCTATGGCTACACCTTC,CASSPLPNRYGYTF
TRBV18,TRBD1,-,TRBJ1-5,TGTGCCAGCTCACCAGACAGGGGATCTAATCAGCCCCAGCATTTT,CASSPDRGSNQPQHF
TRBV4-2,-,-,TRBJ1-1,TGTGCCAGCAGCCAAGTCGAAAGAACCTTGGGGGGGGCTTTCTTT,CASSQVERTLGGAFF
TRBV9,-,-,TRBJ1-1,TGTGCCAGCAGCGTAACAGGAAACACTGAAGCTTTCTTT,CASSVTGNTEAFF
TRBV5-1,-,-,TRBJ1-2,TGCGCCAGCAGCTTGGATGGGGACTTTAACTATGGCTACACCTTC,CASSLDGDFNYGYTF